The clone carrying this T cell receptor beta chain has just a few counts. Time point: patch test 1, 2 weeks after DPC sensitization. Treatment defined: therapeutic diphenylcyclopropenone sensitization with weekly scalp DPC. Blood was drawn before each patch test was applied. The data derive from a study of human T cells and chemical hapten exposure. The overall study: Weekly administration of diphenylcyclopropenone to the scalp of patients continued throughout the roughly 25-week study.

Within the library, unique molecular identifiers were attached to each individual cDNA molecule. TCRdb reprocessed the RACE reads via MiXCR and lists one record per CDR3 protein. The sample holds 350,000 or so distinct CDR3 sequences; under 8% are singletons and the top ten take less than 10%. The CDR3 has 14 residues. Looked up from germline, CDR1 is MNHEY and CDR2 is SVGEGT. The V end lost 0 bases, the J end lost 8 bases, and 12 bases lay between the germline ends. The J gene is TRBJ2-3, the V gene TRBV6-2 or TRBV6-3; D not resolved. The sequence came from a woman under 30 with alopecia areata. Some clones in this sample may be carry-over from other donors' samples. The starting material was whole blood, obtained in connection with sensitization to the hapten diphenylcyclopropenone (DPC). The CDR3 region has the DNA TGTGCCAGCAGTTACTCGAATTCCCTACGTACGCAGTATTTT. It yields the protein CASSYSNSLRTQYF.